The entry that follows covers one T cell receptor (beta chain) sequence. TCRdb's table, derived via immunoSEQ multiplex PCR, lists solely in-frame clones and lacks some. The repertoire holds 210,000 or so clones, approximately 80% seen once, with about 2% in the top ten. The CDR3 runs 18 residues. The V gene end was trimmed by 1 base and the J gene end by 6 bases; junction bases not matched to a gene: 9. Germline V lookup: CDR1 SGHNT, CDR2 YENEEA. This record belongs to a study of blood T cell repertoires in COVID-19. Study information: Sites in the United States, Italy and Spain provided acute and convalescent COVID-19 samples. The cDNA or gDNA used as material had been derived from T cells, B-cell-depleted T cells, or PBMCs.

Input material: PBMCs or T cells enriched from blood (not recorded which). The chain employs TRBV11-3 and TRBJ2-1, with 13 positions matching TRBD2. The sequence came from a man aged 55 to 70 who had recovered from COVID-19. CDR3: CASSLGLAGGVGFNEQFF. The DNA of the CDR3 is TGTGCCAGCAGCTTAGGACTAGCGGGGGGCGTAGGTTTCAATGAGCAGTTCTTC.